The T cell receptor (beta chain) described here comes from a study of blood T cell repertoires in COVID-19 (TCRdb year 2020). General notes on the study: Collaborator samples came from the United States, Italy and Spain and covered acute and convalescent phases of COVID-19. The material from the prospective study consisted of cDNA or gDNA derived from T cells, B-cell-depleted T cells, or PBMCs. Subjects who had been exposed to COVID-19, were actively infected with it, or had recovered from it provided the deeply sampled blood TCRbeta repertoires that made up the dataset. The repertoires were released in a freely available public database intended as a resource for research on the immune response to SARS-CoV-2. Samples came from the ongoing ImmuneRACE study (first 160 participants) plus 1,254 subjects from 6 global collaborators. Sample metadata almost always included a de-identified subject ID, COVID-19 status, age in years and sex. Where available, HLA class I and class II types were obtained from metadata supplied by the sample provider rather than from assay-based typing. Broad study findings and their caveats: The amount of clinical and demographic metadata varied by source and participant and was provided uncurated.

A note on this clone: Its recognized antigen is unknown. Per-base qualities were not stored, and no clone one base away is much larger.

TCRbeta CDR3 regions were amplified from genomic DNA using the immunoSEQ Assay, a bias-controlled multiplex PCR. The authors processed their data as follows. Nucleated cell counts per sample were estimated from amplification of reference gene primers within the assay. Sequence reads were collapsed and filtered to measure the absolute abundance of every unique TCRbeta CDR3 rearrangement. For each sample, productive Simpson clonality was calculated as the square root of Simpson's diversity index over productive rearrangements. TCRdb mirrors the immuneACCESS table, restricted to in-frame sequences. Some clones are absent from its copies; in checked studies, under half trace to an unresolved V gene, and the reason for the others is unknown. V, J and clone size reflect that table, while D and trimming were determined from the DNA. Across this sample there are about 150,000 clones, with about 86% seen only once. 25% to 30% of the sample belongs to the ten largest clones.

The collaborating institutions used their own protocols to collect whole blood in K2EDTA tubes. For TCRbeta analysis, collaborators shipped samples in one of three forms: frozen whole blood, isolated PBMCs, or DNA extracted from either of those sample types. V is cut back by 7 bases and J by 7 bases, with 9 bases in the junction unmatched. From cysteine to phenylalanine, the CDR3 is 13 amino acids long. Of all the DNA, just the CDR3 is kept, 39 bases in frame from base 1. This sequence originates from a woman in her sixties or seventies with acute or convalescent COVID-19. The source material was peripheral blood. Rearrangement joined TRBV12-3 or TRBV12-4 to TRBJ1-2, with 7 bases in between that match TRBD1. The nucleotides read TGTGCCAGCACAAGGACAGGAATATTTGGCTACACCTTC. Its protein is CASTRTGIFGYTF.